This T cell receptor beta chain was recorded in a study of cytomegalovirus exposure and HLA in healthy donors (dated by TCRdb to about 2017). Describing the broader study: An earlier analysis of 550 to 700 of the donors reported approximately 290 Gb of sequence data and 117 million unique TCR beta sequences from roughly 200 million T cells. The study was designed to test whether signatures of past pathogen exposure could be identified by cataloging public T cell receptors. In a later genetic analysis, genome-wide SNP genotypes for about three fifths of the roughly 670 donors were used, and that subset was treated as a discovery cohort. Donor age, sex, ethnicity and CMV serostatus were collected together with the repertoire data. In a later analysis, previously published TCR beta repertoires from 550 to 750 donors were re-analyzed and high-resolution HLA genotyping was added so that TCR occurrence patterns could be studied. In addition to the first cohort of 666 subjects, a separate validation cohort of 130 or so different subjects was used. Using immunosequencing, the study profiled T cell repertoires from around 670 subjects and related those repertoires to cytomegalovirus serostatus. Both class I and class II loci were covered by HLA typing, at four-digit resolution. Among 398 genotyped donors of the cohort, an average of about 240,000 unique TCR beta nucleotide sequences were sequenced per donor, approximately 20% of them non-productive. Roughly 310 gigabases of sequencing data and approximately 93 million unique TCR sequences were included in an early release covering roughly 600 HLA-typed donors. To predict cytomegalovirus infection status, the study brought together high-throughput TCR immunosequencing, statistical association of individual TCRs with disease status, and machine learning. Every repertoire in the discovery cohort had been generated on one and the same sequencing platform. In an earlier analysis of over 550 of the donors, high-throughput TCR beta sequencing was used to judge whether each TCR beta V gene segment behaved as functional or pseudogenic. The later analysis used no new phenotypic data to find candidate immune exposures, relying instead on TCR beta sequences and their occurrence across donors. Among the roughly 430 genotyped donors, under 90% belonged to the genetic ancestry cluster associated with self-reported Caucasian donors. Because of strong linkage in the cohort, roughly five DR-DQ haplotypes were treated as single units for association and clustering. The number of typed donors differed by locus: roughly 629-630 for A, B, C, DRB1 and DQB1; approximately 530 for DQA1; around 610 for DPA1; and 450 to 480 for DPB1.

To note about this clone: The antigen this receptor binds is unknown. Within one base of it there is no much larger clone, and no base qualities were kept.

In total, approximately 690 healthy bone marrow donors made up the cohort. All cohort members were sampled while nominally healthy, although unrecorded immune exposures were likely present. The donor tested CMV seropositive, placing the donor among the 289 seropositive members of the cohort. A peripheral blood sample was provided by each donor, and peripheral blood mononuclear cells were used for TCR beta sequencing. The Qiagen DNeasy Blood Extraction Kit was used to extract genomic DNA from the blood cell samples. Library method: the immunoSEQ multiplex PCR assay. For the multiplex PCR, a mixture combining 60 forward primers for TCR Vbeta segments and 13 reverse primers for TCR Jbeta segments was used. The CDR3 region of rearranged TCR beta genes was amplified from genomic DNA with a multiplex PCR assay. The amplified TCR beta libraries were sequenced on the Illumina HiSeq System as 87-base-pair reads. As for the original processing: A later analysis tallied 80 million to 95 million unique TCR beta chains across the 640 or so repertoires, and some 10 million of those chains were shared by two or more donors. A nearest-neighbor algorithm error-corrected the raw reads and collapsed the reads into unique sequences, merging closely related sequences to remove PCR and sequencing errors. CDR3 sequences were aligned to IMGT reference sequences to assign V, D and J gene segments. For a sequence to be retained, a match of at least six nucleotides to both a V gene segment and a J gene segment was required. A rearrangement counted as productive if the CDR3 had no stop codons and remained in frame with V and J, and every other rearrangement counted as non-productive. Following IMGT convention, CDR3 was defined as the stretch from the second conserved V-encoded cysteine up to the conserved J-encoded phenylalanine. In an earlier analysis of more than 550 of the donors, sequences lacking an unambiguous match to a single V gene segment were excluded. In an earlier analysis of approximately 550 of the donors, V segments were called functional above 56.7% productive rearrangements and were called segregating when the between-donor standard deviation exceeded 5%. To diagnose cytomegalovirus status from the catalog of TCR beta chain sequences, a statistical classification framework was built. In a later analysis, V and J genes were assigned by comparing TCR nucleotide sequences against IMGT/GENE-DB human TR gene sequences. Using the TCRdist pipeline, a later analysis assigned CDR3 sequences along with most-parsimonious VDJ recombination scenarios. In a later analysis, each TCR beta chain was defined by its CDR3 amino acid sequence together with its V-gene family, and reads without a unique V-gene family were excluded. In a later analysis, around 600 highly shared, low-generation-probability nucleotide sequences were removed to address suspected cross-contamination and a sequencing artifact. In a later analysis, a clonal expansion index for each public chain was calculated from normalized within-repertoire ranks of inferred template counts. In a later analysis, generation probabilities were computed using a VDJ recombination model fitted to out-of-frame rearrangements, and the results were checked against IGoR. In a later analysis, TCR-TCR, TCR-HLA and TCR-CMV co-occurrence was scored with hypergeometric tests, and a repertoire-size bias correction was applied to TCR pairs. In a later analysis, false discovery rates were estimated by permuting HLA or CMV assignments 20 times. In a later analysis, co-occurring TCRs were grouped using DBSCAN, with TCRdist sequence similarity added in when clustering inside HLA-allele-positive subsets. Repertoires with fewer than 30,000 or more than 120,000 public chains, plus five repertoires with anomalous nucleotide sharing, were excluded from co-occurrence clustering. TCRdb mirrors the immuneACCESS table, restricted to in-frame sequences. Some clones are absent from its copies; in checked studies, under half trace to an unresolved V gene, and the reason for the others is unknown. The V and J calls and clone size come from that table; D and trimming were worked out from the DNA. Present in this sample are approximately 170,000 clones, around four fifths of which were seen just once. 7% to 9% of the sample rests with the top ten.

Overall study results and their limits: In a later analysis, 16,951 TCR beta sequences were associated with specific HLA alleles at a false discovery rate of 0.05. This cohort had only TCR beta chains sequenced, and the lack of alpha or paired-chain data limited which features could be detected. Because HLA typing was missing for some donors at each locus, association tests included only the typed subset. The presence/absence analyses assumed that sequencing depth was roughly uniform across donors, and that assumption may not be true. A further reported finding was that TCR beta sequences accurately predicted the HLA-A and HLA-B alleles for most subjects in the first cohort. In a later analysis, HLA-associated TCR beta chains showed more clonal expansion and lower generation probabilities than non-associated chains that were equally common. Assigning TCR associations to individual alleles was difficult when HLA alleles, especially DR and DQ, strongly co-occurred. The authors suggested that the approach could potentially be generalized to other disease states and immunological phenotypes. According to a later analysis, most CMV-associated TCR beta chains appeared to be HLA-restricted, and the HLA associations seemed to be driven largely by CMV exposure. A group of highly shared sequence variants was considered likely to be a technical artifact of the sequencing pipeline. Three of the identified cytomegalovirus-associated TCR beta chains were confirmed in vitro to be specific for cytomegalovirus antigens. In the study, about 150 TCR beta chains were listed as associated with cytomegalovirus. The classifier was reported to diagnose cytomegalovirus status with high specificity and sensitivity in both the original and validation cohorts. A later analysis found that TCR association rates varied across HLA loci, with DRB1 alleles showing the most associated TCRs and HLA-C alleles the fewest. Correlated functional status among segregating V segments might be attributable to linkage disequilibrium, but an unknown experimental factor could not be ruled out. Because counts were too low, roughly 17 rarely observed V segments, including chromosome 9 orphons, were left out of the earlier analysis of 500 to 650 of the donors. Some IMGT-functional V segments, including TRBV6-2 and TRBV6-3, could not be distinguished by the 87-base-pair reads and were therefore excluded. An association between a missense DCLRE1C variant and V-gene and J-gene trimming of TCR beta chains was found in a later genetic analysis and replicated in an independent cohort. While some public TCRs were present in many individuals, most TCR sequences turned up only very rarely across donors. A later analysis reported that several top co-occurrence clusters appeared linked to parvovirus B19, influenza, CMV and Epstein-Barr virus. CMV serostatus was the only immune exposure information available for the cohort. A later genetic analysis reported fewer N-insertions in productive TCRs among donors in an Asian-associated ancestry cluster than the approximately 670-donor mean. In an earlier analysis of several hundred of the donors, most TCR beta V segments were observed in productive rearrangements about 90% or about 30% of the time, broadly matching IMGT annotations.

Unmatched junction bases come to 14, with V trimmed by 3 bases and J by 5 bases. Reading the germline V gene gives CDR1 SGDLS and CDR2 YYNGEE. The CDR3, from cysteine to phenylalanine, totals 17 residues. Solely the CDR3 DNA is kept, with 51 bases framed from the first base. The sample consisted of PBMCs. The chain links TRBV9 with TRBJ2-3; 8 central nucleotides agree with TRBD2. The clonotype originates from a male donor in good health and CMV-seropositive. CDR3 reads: CASSDEGEAGVIDTQYF. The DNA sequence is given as TGTGCCAGCAGCGATGAAGGGGAAGCGGGGGTTATAGATACGCAGTATTTT.